A selection of T cell receptor beta chains follows, all from one sample in a study of shared clonotypes between healthy human individuals. Clones were read by immunoSEQ multiplex PCR, and TCRdb kept only the in-frame ones, dropping some. This table holds some 2 million clones, roughly 94% found once. The sample consisted of naive CD4+ T cells sorted from blood. The receptors here all came from a man younger than 35 in good health. The CDR3 runs from the conserved cysteine through the conserved F or W. Fields, in order: J gene, D gene, V gene, clone size, CDR3 protein, CDR3 DNA. The D gene is left open where the match is weak. The size entry is marked missing in some rows and otherwise reads once, few, many or a size class.

J: TRBJ2-7
D: -
V: TRBV6-1
size: -
CDR3: CASGKRALQYEQYF
DNA: TGTGCCAGCGGAAAAAGGGCTCTTCAATACGAGCAGTACTTC

J: TRBJ2-3
D: TRBD2
V: TRBV4-3
size: -
CDR3: CASSQTSGSTDTQYF
DNA: TGCGCCAGCAGCCAAACTAGCGGGAGCACAGATACGCAGTATTTT

J: TRBJ1-5
D: TRBD1
V: TRBV18
size: once
CDR3: CASYHRQGAANQPQHF
DNA: TGTGCCAGCTATCACCGGCAGGGGGCTGCCAATCAGCCCCAGCATTTT

J: TRBJ2-7
D: TRBD2
V: TRBV2
size: -
CDR3: CASSVAGEVGEQYF
DNA: TGTGCCAGCAGTGTAGCGGGAGAGGTTGGCGAGCAGTACTTC

J: TRBJ2-1
D: TRBD1
V: TRBV5-1
size: -
CDR3: CASSESGTGYDNEQFF
DNA: TGCGCCAGCAGCGAGTCCGGGACAGGGTATGACAATGAGCAGTTCTTC

J: TRBJ2-3
D: -
V: TRBV11-2
size: -
CDR3: CASSLDRGLQYF
DNA: TGTGCCAGCAGCTTGGATCGCGGGCTCCAGTATTTT

J: TRBJ2-3
D: -
V: TRBV19
size: -
CDR3: CASSIATDTQYF
DNA: TGTGCCAGTAGTATAGCGACAGATACGCAGTATTTT

J: TRBJ1-2
D: -
V: TRBV4-1
size: -
CDR3: CASSQDKIANYGYTF
DNA: TGCGCCAGCAGCCAAGATAAGATAGCTAACTATGGCTACACCTTC

J: TRBJ2-7
D: TRBD2
V: TRBV5-4
size: once
CDR3: CASSASGRAYEQYF
DNA: TGTGCCAGCAGTGCTAGCGGGAGGGCCTACGAGCAGTACTTC

J: TRBJ1-2
D: -
V: TRBV10-3
size: -
CDR3: CAISAQAKANGYTF
DNA: TGTGCCATCAGTGCCCAAGCGAAAGCAAATGGCTACACCTTC

J: TRBJ2-7
D: TRBD2
V: TRBV5-1
size: once
CDR3: CASSPPLAGSDEQYF
DNA: TGCGCCAGCAGCCCTCCACTAGCGGGAAGCGACGAGCAGTACTTC

J: TRBJ2-7
D: TRBD1
V: TRBV13
size: -
CDR3: CASNWRRTGGGEQYF
DNA: TGTGCCAGCAACTGGCGGCGGACAGGGGGCGGCGAGCAGTACTTC

J: TRBJ1-3
D: -
V: TRBV6-5
size: -
CDR3: CASSKYKTGRNTIYF
DNA: TGTGCCAGCAGTAAATACAAGACCGGACGGAACACCATATATTTT

J: TRBJ1-5
D: -
V: TRBV2
size: -
CDR3: CASSERASVLNQPQHF
DNA: TGTGCCAGCAGTGAAAGAGCCAGTGTTTTGAATCAGCCCCAGCATTTT

J: TRBJ2-7
D: -
V: TRBV7-9
size: -
CDR3: CASSLDLSYEQYF
DNA: TGTGCCAGCAGCTTAGACCTATCCTACGAGCAGTACTTC

J: TRBJ2-7
D: -
V: TRBV14
size: -
CDR3: CASSHFPGRKSYEQYF
DNA: TGTGCCAGCAGCCACTTCCCGGGACGGAAGTCCTACGAGCAGTACTTC

J: TRBJ2-7
D: -
V: TRBV4-1
size: -
CDR3: CASSRAADTSYEQYF
DNA: TGCGCCAGCAGCCGCGCCGCGGACACCTCCTACGAGCAGTACTTC

J: TRBJ2-2
D: -
V: TRBV5-4
size: -
CDR3: CASSFPYTGELFF
DNA: TGTGCCAGCAGCTTCCCTTACACCGGGGAGCTGTTTTTT

J: TRBJ2-2
D: -
V: TRBV10-3
size: -
CDR3: CASRRFGNTGELFF
DNA: TGTGCCAGCCGCCGATTTGGGAACACCGGGGAGCTGTTTTTT

J: TRBJ2-2
D: -
V: TRBV5-6
size: once
CDR3: CASSLVSTGELFF
DNA: TGTGCCAGCAGCTTGGTGTCTACCGGGGAGCTGTTTTTT

J: TRBJ2-7
D: -
V: TRBV28
size: -
CDR3: CASSRGNHYEQYF
DNA: TGTGCCAGCTCCCGGGGTAATCACTACGAGCAGTACTTC

J: TRBJ2-7
D: -
V: TRBV6-5
size: -
CDR3: CASKYGQAYEQYF
DNA: TGTGCCAGCAAATATGGGCAGGCCTACGAGCAGTACTTC

J: TRBJ2-7
D: TRBD1
V: TRBV11-2
size: -
CDR3: CASSKGTEGPYEQYF
DNA: TGTGCCAGCAGTAAAGGGACAGAGGGACCCTACGAGCAGTACTTC

J: TRBJ2-7
D: -
V: TRBV5-1
size: once
CDR3: CASSLNTGQTYEQYF
DNA: TGCGCCAGCAGCTTGAATACAGGCCAAACCTACGAGCAGTACTTC

J: TRBJ2-3
D: -
V: TRBV30
size: -
CDR3: CAWSVRGKIADTQYF
DNA: TGTGCCTGGAGTGTTAGGGGCAAGATAGCAGATACGCAGTATTTT

J: TRBJ1-6
D: TRBD1
V: TRBV5-6
size: -
CDR3: CASSHRDSGNSPLHF
DNA: TGTGCCAGCAGCCACCGGGACAGTGGGAATTCACCCCTCCACTTT

J: TRBJ2-3
D: -
V: TRBV20-1
size: -
CDR3: CSAWVPDTQYF
DNA: TGCAGTGCCTGGGTCCCAGATACGCAGTATTTT

J: TRBJ1-1
D: -
V: TRBV7-9
size: -
CDR3: CASSSRPVSDSEAFF
DNA: TGTGCCAGCAGCTCTAGGCCCGTTTCGGACAGTGAAGCTTTCTTT

J: TRBJ2-2
D: TRBD2
V: TRBV30
size: -
CDR3: CAWSGWTSPGELFF
DNA: TGTGCCTGGAGTGGCTGGACTAGCCCCGGGGAGCTGTTTTTT

J: TRBJ2-3
D: -
V: TRBV15
size: -
CDR3: CATSRDAGVDTQYF
DNA: TGTGCCACCAGCAGAGACGCTGGGGTAGATACGCAGTATTTT

J: TRBJ1-6
D: -
V: TRBV10-3
size: many
CDR3: CAISDGGNSPLHF
DNA: TGTGCCATCAGTGACGGGGGAAATTCACCCCTCCACTTT

J: TRBJ1-1
D: -
V: TRBV5-1
size: -
CDR3: CASSWARDTEAFF
DNA: TGCGCCAGCAGCTGGGCCAGGGACACTGAAGCTTTCTTT